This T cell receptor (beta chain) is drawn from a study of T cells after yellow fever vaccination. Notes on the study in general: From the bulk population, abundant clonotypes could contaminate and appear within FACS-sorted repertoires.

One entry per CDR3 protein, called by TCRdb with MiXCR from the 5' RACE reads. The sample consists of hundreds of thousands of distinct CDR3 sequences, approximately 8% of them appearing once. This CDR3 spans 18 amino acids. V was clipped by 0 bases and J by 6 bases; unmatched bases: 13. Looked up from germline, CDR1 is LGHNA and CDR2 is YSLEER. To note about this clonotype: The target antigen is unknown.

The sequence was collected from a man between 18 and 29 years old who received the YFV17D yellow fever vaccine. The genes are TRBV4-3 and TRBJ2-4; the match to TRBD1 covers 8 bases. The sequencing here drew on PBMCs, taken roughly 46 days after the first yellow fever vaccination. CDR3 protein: CASSQEYGQGAERNIQYF. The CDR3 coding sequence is TGCGCCAGCAGCCAAGAGTACGGTCAGGGGGCTGAGAGAAACATTCAGTACTTC.